Presented here are 15 T cell receptor beta chains from one specimen sequenced in a study of CD8+ T cells in alopecia areata (dated by TCRdb to between 2018 and 2020). Libraries were prepared through the immunoSEQ multiplex PCR assay. To provide template for TCR sequencing, every sample had RNA extracted and reverse transcribed into cDNA. Drawn from immuneACCESS, this table holds only the in-frame rearrangements with V and J called that TCRdb kept. Clones are partly lost; checked studies trace under half to an unresolved V gene and leave the rest unexplained. The table records approximately 300,000 clones for this sample, and not one of them appears only once. More than 0.95% of the sample comes from the top ten. Pooled mouse cutaneous lymph node cells were stained for CD4, CD8alpha, NKG2D, NKG2ACE and other markers and were then sorted on a BD Influx. The sequenced sample was CD4+ T cells sorted from a lymph node. All receptors come from a C3H/HeJ mouse with alopecia areata. Regarding MHC type, mice of this strain are H2-k.

This clone was detected only a few times. Gene labels here are mouse ones. The CDR3 end is not reached by the read, which stops 4 residues before it; the germline J gene fills it in. The V and J genes are TRBV19 and TRBJ2-1; D is perhaps TRBD1 (6 bases). V lost 4 bases to trimming and J lost 2 bases, with 10 bases between them. Germline-derived CDR1 and CDR2 are FNHDT and SITEND (reference sequence). This CDR3 region has 14 residues. Incomplete CDR3 DNA: TGTGCCAGCAGTTGGGACAATTACTATGCT. Translating it yields CASSWDNYYA. The complete CDR3 reads CASSWDNYYAEQFF.

This clone was picked up a small number of times. Here the gene names and germline are mouse. Coverage ceases 4 residues before the CDR3 finishes, and the germline J gene fills in the end. The chain is built from TRBV13-1 and TRBJ2-4, with D possibly TRBD1 on 6 matching bases. Per germline, CDR1 NSHNY and CDR2 SYGAGN. The CDR3 has 13 residues. CDR3 region: CASSDPQGNTLYF. The sequenced part of the CDR3 DNA is TGTGCCAGCAGTGATCCACAGGGTAAC.

This clone was counted at least ten times. Gene names refer to mouse genes. The read gets to within 4 residues of the CDR3 end, and the germline J gene fills in the rest. Within the sample, other DNA sequences also encode this same CDR3. This rearrangement joins TRBV17 to TRBJ2-7; the match to TRBD2 covers 8 bases. The CDR3 covers 14 residues. Germline V gives CDR1 MNHDT, CDR2 YYDKIL. Trimming cost V 5 bases and J 0 bases; bases outside gene matches: 3. This chain's CDR3 is CASSRLGSSYEQYF. The CDR3 DNA, read in part, is TGTGCTAGCAGTCGACTGGGGAGCTCCTAT.

As regards this clone: Gene names are the mouse ones. The CDR3 sequence: CTCSADRTGRNTGQLYF. CDR3 DNA, as far as it was read: TGCACCTGCAGTGCAGATAGGACAGGGCGGAACACCGGG. The chain uses TRBV1 and TRBJ2-2, with TRBD1 matching 8 bases. The CDR3 end falls 4 residues outside the read, so it is completed with the germline J gene. In germline, CDR1 is NSQYPW, CDR2 LRSPGD (reference sequence). The CDR3 length is 17 residues. V dropped 0 bases and J dropped 2; count of bases not matched to a gene: 5. Full variable domain (outside the CDR3, taken from reference TRBV1 and TRBJ2-2): VTLLEQNPRWRLVPRGQAVNLRCILKNSQYPWMSWYQQDLQKQLQWLFTLRSPGDKEVKSLPGADYLATRVTDTELRLQVANMSQGRTLYCTCSADRTGRNTGQLYFGEGSKLTVL.

This clone was detected a few times. Germline and genes here are mouse. The observed sequence ends 4 residues before the CDR3 terminus, with the missing tail filled in from the germline J gene. The rearrangement uses TRBV1 and TRBJ2-5; 7 bases are a match to TRBD2. The length of the CDR3 is 14 residues. Germline V gives CDR1 NSQYPW, CDR2 LRSPGD (reference sequence). CDR3: CTCSADGGKDTQYF. Partial CDR3 DNA: TGCACCTGCAGTGCAGATGGGGGGAAAGAC. The complete variable domain, with remaining parts taken from reference TRBV1 and TRBJ2-5, reads VTLLEQNPRWRLVPRGQAVNLRCILKNSQYPWMSWYQQDLQKQLQWLFTLRSPGDKEVKSLPGADYLATRVTDTELRLQVANMSQGRTLYCTCSADGGKDTQYFGPGTRLLVL.

This clone has a handful of counts. Gene names follow the mouse nomenclature. CDR3 DNA (partial): TGTGCCAGCGGTGATAGGGGAGGGAATTCGCCC. Translation gives CASGDRGGNSP. The entire CDR3 is CASGDRGGNSPLYF. The rearrangement uses TRBV13-2 and TRBJ1-6; TRBD1 is a possible D gene (5 bases). The CDR3 end is not reached by the read, which stops 3 residues before it; the germline J gene fills it in. TRBJ1-6 is treated as an ORF (open reading frame) with a function not yet certain. Trimming removed 1 base at V and 7 bases at J, with 9 bases between. Germline V gene lookup returns CDR1 NNHNN and CDR2 SYGAGS (reference sequence). CDR3 length equals 14 residues.

On this clone: Any gene name here is a mouse gene name. With the read ending 4 residues before the CDR3 end, the germline J gene is used to fill in that end. This same CDR3 is encoded by further DNA sequences in the sample. The V call is TRBV13-1, the J call TRBJ2-4; TRBD1 matches at 12 bases. Germline values: CDR1 NSHNY, CDR2 SYGAGN. The CDR3 runs to 14 residues. The part of the CDR3 DNA that was read is TGTGCCAGCAGCGCCGGGACAGGGGGCAAC. Translating gives CASSAGTGGN. The full CDR3 protein reads CASSAGTGGNTLYF.

This clone showed up just a few times. The genes and germline here are from mouse. The CDR3 end falls 3 residues outside the read, so it is completed with the germline J gene. The J gene is TRBJ1-6, the V gene TRBV1; no reliable D call. TRBJ1-6 is annotated as an ORF whose role is uncertain. The CDR3 runs to 16 residues. The V gene's germline CDR1 is NSQYPW and CDR2 LRSPGD (reference sequence). The V gene lost 0 bases and the J gene lost 6 bases, with 12 bases spanning the gap. CDR3: CTCSADHSQANSPLYF. The sequenced CDR3 bases are TGCACCTGCAGTGCAGATCACAGTCAGGCTAATTCGCCC.

This clone was recorded a few times. Gene and germline names: mouse. The sequence runs out 4 residues before the end of the CDR3; the remainder is reconstructed from the germline J gene. This chain uses TRBV19 with TRBJ1-2; 7 bases fit TRBD1. Losses at the gene ends were 2 bases for V and 4 bases for J; bases not matched to a gene: 5. The CDR3 spans 14 residues. Germline values: CDR1 FNHDT, CDR2 SITEND (reference sequence). Here the CDR3 reads CASSIDRVGSDYTF. The CDR3 DNA, read in part, is TGTGCCAGCAGTATCGACAGGGTGGGCTCC.

This clone was detected only a few times. Gene labels here are mouse ones. The sequence runs out 4 residues before the end of the CDR3; the remainder is reconstructed from the germline J gene. The chain recombines TRBV31 with TRBJ2-4, with D uncertain. The V end lost 0 bases, the J end lost 0 bases, and 7 bases lay between the germline ends. The CDR3 sequence is 14 residues long. Per germline, CDR1 GKSSPN and CDR2 SITVG. The covered CDR3 bases are TGTGCCTGGAGTCTAGCTGCTAGTCAAAAC. Translated: CAWSLAASQN. Given in full, the CDR3 is CAWSLAASQNTLYF. Based on the CDR3 plus reference TRBV31 and TRBJ2-4, the full variable domain is AQTIHQWPVAEIKAVGSPLSLGCTIKGKSSPNLYWYWQATGGTLQQLFYSITVGQVESVVQLNLSASRPKDDQFILSTEKLLLSHSGFYLCAWSLAASQNTLYFGAGTRLSVL.

In regard to this clone: Gene names follow the mouse nomenclature. The read halts 4 residues ahead of the CDR3 end, with the missing end drawn from the germline J gene. V and J are TRBV13-1 and TRBJ2-3, with a weak D call TRBD2 (6 bases). The germline V gene encodes CDR1 NSHNY and CDR2 SYGAGN. Trimming took off 4 bases at V and 0 bases at J, with 12 bases between the two ends. The CDR3 is made up of 15 amino acids. The CDR3 loop reads CASSPAGTSAETLYF. CDR3 DNA, as far as it was read: TGTGCCAGCAGTCCCGCTGGGACTAGTGCAGAA.

A few counts support this clone. The gene names here belong to mouse. The DNA ends 4 residues before the CDR3 does, and the rest of the CDR3 is filled in from the germline J gene. The V call is TRBV19, the J call TRBJ2-2; unclear D gene. Germline CDR1 reads FNHDT; CDR2 reads SITEND (reference sequence). This CDR3 region has 14 residues. V lost 0 bases to trimming and J lost 4 bases, with 7 bases between them. The CDR3 loop reads CASSIGTPTGQLYF. The DNA read from the CDR3 is TGTGCCAGCAGTATAGGTACACCCACCGGG.

Concerning this clone: Gene labels here are mouse ones. The read terminates 4 residues ahead of where the CDR3 ends, so the germline J gene completes it. This sample includes further DNA sequences coding for the same CDR3. V is TRBV13-1 and J is TRBJ2-4; TRBD1 aligns across 7 bases. CDR1 is NSHNY, CDR2 SYGAGN, per germline. The CDR3 runs to 13 residues. Losses at the gene ends were 4 bases for V and 3 bases for J; bases not matched to a gene: 2. The CDR3 sequence is CASSPGQQNTLYF. The DNA read from the CDR3 is TGTGCCAGCAGTCCGGGACAGCAAAAC.

In its sample, this clone was seen a few times. Gene names are mouse gene names. The read comes to an end 4 residues before the CDR3 does, leaving the germline J gene to fill in the end. The rearrangement joins TRBV1 to TRBJ2-1, with 10 bases aligning to TRBD2. Germline values: CDR1 NSQYPW, CDR2 LRSPGD (reference sequence). V lost 3 bases to trimming and J lost 4 bases; unmatched junction nucleotides: 3. The CDR3 spans 15 residues. CDR3 DNA, as far as it was read: TGCACCTGCAGTGCGCAGACTGGGGGGTATGCT. It specifies CTCSAQTGGYA. The full CDR3 protein is CTCSAQTGGYAEQFF.

Concerning this clone itself: Gene names refer to mouse genes. The CDR3 goes on 4 residues after the read ends, and that part is filled in from the germline J gene. Additional DNA sequences in this sample encode the identical CDR3. This chain connects TRBV5 to TRBJ2-5; D gene ambiguous. From germline, CDR1 is LGHNA and CDR2 YNLKQL (reference sequence). V lost 0 bases to trimming and J lost 3 bases, with 7 bases between them. The CDR3 has 14 amino acids. CDR3 DNA, as far as it was read: TGTGCCAGCAGCCAAGACACAGCACAAGAC. Encoded protein: CASSQDTAQD. The full CDR3 reads CASSQDTAQDTQYF.